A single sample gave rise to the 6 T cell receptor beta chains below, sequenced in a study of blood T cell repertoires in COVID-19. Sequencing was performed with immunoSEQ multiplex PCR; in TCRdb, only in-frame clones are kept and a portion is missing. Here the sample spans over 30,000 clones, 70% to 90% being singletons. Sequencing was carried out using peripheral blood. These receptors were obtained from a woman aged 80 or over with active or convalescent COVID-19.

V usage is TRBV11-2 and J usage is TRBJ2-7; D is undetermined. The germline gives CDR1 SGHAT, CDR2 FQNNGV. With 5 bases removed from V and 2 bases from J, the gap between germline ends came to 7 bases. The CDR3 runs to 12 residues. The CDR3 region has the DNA TGTGCCAGCAGCCAAGAGACCTACGAGCAGTACTTC. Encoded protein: CASSQETYEQYF.

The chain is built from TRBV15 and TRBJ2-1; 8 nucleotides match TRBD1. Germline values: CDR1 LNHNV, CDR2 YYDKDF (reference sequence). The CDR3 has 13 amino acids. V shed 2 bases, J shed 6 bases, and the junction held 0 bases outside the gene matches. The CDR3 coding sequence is TGTGCCACCAGCAGAACAGGGGGCAATGAGCAGTTCTTC. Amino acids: CATSRTGGNEQFF. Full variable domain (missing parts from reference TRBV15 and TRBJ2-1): DAMVIQNPRYQVTQFGKPVTLSCSQTLNHNVMYWYQQKSSQAPKLLFHYYDKDFNNEADTPDNFQSRRPNTSFCFLDIRSPGLGDTAMYLCATSRTGGNEQFFGPGTRLTVL.

CDR3 coding DNA: TGCAGCGTTGGCGCGCCCCGGACAGGGTCCAACTATGGCTACACCTTC. This gives the protein CSVGAPRTGSNYGYTF. This chain connects TRBV29-1 to TRBJ1-2; 8 bases are a match to TRBD1. After removal of 4 bases from V and 2 bases from J, the junction contained 12 bases not matched to a gene. From germline, CDR1 is SQVTM and CDR2 ANQGSEA. This CDR3 comprises 16 residues.

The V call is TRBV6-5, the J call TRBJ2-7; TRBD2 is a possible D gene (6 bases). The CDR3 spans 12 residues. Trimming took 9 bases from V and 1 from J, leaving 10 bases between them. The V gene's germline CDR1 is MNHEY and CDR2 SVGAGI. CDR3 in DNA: TGTGCCAGTGGAGGAGGGTCCTACGAGCAGTACTTC. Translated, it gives CASGGGSYEQYF.

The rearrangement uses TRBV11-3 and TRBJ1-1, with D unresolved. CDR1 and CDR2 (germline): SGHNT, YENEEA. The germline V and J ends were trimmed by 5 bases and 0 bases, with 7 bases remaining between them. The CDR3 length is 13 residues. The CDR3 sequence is CASSLGVNTEAFF. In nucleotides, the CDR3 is TGTGCCAGCAGCCTCGGGGTGAACACTGAAGCTTTCTTT.

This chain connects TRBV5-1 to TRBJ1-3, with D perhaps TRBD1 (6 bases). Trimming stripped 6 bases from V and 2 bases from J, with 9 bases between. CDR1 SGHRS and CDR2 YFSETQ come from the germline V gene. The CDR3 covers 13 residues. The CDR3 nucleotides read TGCGCCAGCACCCCAGGGGCTGGAAACACCATATATTTT. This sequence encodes CASTPGAGNTIYF.